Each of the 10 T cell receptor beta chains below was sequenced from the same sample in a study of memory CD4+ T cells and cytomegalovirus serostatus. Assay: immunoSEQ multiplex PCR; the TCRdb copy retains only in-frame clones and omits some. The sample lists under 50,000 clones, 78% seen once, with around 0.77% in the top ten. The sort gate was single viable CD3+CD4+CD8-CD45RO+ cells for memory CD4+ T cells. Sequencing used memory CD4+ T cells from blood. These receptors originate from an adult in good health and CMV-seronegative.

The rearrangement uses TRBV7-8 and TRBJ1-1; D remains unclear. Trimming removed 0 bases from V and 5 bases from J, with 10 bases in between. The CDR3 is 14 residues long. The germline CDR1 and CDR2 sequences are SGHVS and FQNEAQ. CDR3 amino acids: CASSLALDWTEAFF. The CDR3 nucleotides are TGTGCCAGCAGCTTAGCGCTGGATTGGACTGAAGCTTTCTTT.

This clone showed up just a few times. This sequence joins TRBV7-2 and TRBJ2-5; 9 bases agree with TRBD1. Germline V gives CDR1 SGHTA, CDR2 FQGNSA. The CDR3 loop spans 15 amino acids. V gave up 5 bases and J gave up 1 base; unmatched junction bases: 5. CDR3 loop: CASSPRQGVQETQYF. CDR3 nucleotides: TGTGCCAGCAGCCCCCGACAGGGGGTCCAAGAGACCCAGTACTTC.

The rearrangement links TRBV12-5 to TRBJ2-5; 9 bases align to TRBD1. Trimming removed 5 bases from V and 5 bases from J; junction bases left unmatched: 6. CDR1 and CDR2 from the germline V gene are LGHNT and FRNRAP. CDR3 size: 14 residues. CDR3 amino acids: CASGLSDRGETQYF. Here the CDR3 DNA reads TGTGCTAGTGGTCTCTCGGACAGGGGTGAGACCCAGTACTTC.

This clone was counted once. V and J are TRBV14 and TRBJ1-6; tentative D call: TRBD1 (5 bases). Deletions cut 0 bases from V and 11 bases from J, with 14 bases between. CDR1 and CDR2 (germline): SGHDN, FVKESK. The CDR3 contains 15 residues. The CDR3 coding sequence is TGTGCCAGCAGCCAAGAGACCGGGGGAATAACACCCCTCCACTTT. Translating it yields CASSQETGGITPLHF.

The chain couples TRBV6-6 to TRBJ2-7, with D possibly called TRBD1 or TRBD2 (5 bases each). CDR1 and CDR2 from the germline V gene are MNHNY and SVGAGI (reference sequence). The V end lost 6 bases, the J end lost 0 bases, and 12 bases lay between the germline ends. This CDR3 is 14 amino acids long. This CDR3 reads CASRLRDASYEQYF. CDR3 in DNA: TGTGCCAGCAGGCTCCGGGACGCCTCCTACGAGCAGTACTTC.

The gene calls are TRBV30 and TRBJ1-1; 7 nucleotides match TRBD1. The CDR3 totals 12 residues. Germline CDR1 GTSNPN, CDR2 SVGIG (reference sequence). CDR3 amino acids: CARDREGTEAFF. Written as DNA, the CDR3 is TGTGCTCGGGACAGAGAGGGCACTGAAGCTTTCTTT. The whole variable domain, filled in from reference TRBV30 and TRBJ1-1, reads SQTIHQWPATLVQPVGSPLSLECTVEGTSNPNLYWYRQAAGRGLQLLFYSVGIGQISSEVPQNLSASRPQDRQFILSSKKLLLSDSGFYLCARDREGTEAFFGQGTRLTVV.

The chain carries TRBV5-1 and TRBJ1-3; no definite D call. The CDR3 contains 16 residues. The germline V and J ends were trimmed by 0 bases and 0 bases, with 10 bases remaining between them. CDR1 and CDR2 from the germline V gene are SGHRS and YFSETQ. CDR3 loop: CASSLVQSSSGNTIYF. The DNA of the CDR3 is TGCGCCAGCAGCTTGGTTCAGTCAAGCTCTGGAAACACCATATATTTT.

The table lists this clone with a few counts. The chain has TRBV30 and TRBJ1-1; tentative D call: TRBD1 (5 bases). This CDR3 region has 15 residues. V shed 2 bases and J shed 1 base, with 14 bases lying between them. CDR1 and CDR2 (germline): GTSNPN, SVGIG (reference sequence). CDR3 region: CAWSTYWTPNTEAFF. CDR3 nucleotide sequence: TGTGCCTGGAGTACCTATTGGACACCGAACACTGAAGCTTTCTTT.

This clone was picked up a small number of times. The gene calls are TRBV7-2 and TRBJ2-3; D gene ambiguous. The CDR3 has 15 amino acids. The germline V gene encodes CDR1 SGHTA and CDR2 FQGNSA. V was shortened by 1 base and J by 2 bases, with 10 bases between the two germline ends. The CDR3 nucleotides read TGTGCCAGCAGCTTAGATGGTAAAGCCACAGATACGCAGTATTTT. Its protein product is CASSLDGKATDTQYF.

Here the CDR3 DNA reads TGTGCCAGCAGCTTAAAAGCGGAATCTGAAGCTTTCTTT. Translating gives CASSLKAESEAFF. The V gene is TRBV5-4, the J gene TRBJ1-1; D remains unclear. With 2 bases removed from V and 6 bases from J, the gap between germline ends came to 11 bases. The CDR3 runs 13 residues. Germline loops: CDR1 SGHNT, CDR2 YYREEE (reference sequence).